The 11 T cell receptor beta chains below all came from one sample that was sequenced in a study of shared clonotypes between healthy human individuals (dated by TCRdb to 2020 to 2021). For the CD8 naive samples, CD45RO-negative cells were positively selected for CCR7, yielding a CD45RA+CCR7+ population from which TemRA cells were excluded. Library generation was performed with the immunoSEQ multiplex PCR assay. The immuneACCESS repertoire file appears here via TCRdb, limited to in-frame rearrangements. These files lack a portion of the clones; in checked studies, under half of the deficit traces to unresolved V genes, and the cause of the others is not known. The table for this sample lists 1.5 million to 2.5 million clones; about 95% of them were counted only once. Approximately 1.2% of the sample comes from the top ten. Source material: naive CD8+ T cells sorted from blood. Explained via the paper, the cell subset or site label denotes: CD45RA+CCR7+. Source of these receptors: a man between 18 and 35 years old in good health.

The chain couples TRBV4-1 to TRBJ2-1, with D tentatively TRBD1 (7 bases). The CDR3 sequence is 17 residues long. V lost 4 bases and J lost 10, with 26 bases in between. The germline CDR1 and CDR2 sequences are MGHRA and YSYEKL. For the CDR3, the DNA is TGCGCCAGCAGCCCCCCCCGACAGGGAGCGGGTATTCGGGAGCAGTTCTTC. Translation: CASSPPRQGAGIREQFF.

V and J are TRBV5-4 and TRBJ1-1; D ambiguous. The CDR3 runs 13 residues. Germline loops: CDR1 SGHNT, CDR2 YYREEE (reference sequence). V was shortened by 2 bases and J by 4 bases, with 9 bases between the two germline ends. The CDR3 region is CASSFTGSTEAFF. Written as DNA, the CDR3 is TGTGCCAGCAGCTTCACCGGGAGCACTGAAGCTTTCTTT.

The J gene is TRBJ1-1, the V gene TRBV10-3, with a weak D call TRBD1 (5 bases). This CDR3 spans 15 amino acids. Germline V CDR1 and CDR2: ENHRY, SYGVKD. V was cut by 1 base and J by 0 bases, with 9 bases left in between. In DNA, the CDR3 is TGTGCCATCAGTGAGTTGGGGGAAGTGAACACTGAAGCTTTCTTT. It codes for CAISELGEVNTEAFF.

On this clone itself: Different DNA sequences within this sample yield the same CDR3. The chain is built from TRBV9 and TRBJ2-7, with unresolved D. This CDR3 is 12 amino acids long. V gave up 3 bases and J gave up 0 bases, with 4 bases separating them. Germline V lookup: CDR1 SGDLS, CDR2 YYNGEE. The CDR3 region is CASSGTSYEQYF. In DNA form, the CDR3 reads TGTGCCAGCAGCGGGACCTCCTACGAGCAGTACTTC.

This clone has just one count. The sample contains more than one DNA sequence encoding this CDR3. The genes are TRBV14 and TRBJ2-7; 7 bases are a match to TRBD2. The V and J ends lost 1 base and 2 bases, in that order; junction bases with no gene match: 2. This CDR3 is built from 14 residues. CDR1 is SGHDN and CDR2 is FVKESK in the germline V gene. CDR3: CASSQVAGAYEQYF. In DNA, the CDR3 is TGTGCCAGCAGCCAAGTGGCGGGGGCCTACGAGCAGTACTTC.

The J gene is TRBJ2-7, the V gene TRBV13, with 7 bases lining up with TRBD2. Germline CDR1 and CDR2: PRHDT and FYEKMQ (reference sequence). The J segment lost 2 bases and the V segment lost 0 bases, leaving 7 bases of the junction unmatched. CDR3 length equals 16 residues. Written as DNA, the CDR3 is TGTGCCAGCAGCTTAGGCCATCCGGGAGGTCCCTACGAGCAGTACTTC. Its protein product is CASSLGHPGGPYEQYF. The variable domain in full, with the rest retrieved from reference TRBV13 and TRBJ2-7, is AAGVIQSPRHLIKEKRETATLKCYPIPRHDTVYWYQQGPGQDPQFLISFYEKMQSDKGSIPDRFSAQQFSDYHSELNMSSLELGDSALYFCASSLGHPGGPYEQYFGPGTRLTVT.

The chain combines TRBV5-1 with TRBJ2-7, with D tentatively TRBD2 (5 bases). The CDR3 runs 14 residues. Germline lookup yields CDR1 SGHRS and CDR2 YFSETQ. V was shortened by 5 bases and J by 0 bases, with 12 bases between the two germline ends. Written as DNA, the CDR3 is TGCGCCAGCAGAGAGGGCCCGAGCTCCTACGAGCAGTACTTC. It is translated as CASREGPSSYEQYF.

This clone appeared a single time. The J gene is TRBJ2-2, the V gene TRBV6-1, with D unresolved. V was pared by 6 bases and J by 4 bases, with 3 bases between. The germline CDR1 and CDR2 sequences are MNHNS and SASEGT. CDR3 length: 11 residues. CDR3 nucleotides: TGTGCCAGCAGGAGCACCGGGGAGCTGTTTTTT. Residues: CASRSTGELFF.

The chain is built from TRBV7-9 and TRBJ2-7; 8 bases match TRBD2. After removal of 3 bases from V and 4 bases from J, the junction contained 8 bases not matched to a gene. Germline CDR1 is SEHNR and CDR2 is FQNEAQ (reference sequence). The CDR3 is 15 residues long. The DNA of the CDR3 is TGTGCCAGCAGCTTTACGGGAGGGCCTGAATACGAGCAGTACTTC. Translated, it gives CASSFTGGPEYEQYF.

For the CDR3, the DNA is TGTGCCAGCAGCCCCTCGTGGGGATCGGGCACCGGGGAGCTGTTTTTT. Translation: CASSPSWGSGTGELFF. The V call is TRBV9, the J call TRBJ2-2; D is ambiguous. The germline V and J ends were trimmed by 4 bases and 4 bases, with 17 bases remaining between them. There are 16 residues in the CDR3. The germline gives CDR1 SGDLS, CDR2 YYNGEE.

The rearrangement uses TRBV4-1 and TRBJ2-7; 7 bases align to TRBD1. CDR1 is MGHRA and CDR2 is YSYEKL in the germline V gene. Trimming cost V 3 bases and J 2 bases; bases outside gene matches: 7. The CDR3 is made up of 15 amino acids. CDR3 loop: CASSHSLQGTYEQYF. The CDR3 region has the DNA TGCGCCAGCAGCCACTCTCTACAGGGGACCTACGAGCAGTACTTC.